This is a list of T cell receptor beta chains from one sample in a study of blood T cell repertoires in COVID-19. Using immunoSEQ multiplex PCR, the repertoire was profiled, and TCRdb retains in-frame clones only, with some absent. The sample holds tens of thousands of clones, 82% seen once. The sample taken for sequencing was peripheral blood. The receptors stem from a man aged 35 to 55 with acute or convalescent COVID-19. CDR3s include the opening cysteine and the closing phenylalanine or tryptophan. The D gene is left open where the match is weak. Size is omitted from some rows. Given values are once, few, many or a class for expanded clones.

TRBV3-1/TRBV3-2	TRBJ2-5	.	.	CASTLTVQETQYF	TGTGCCAGCACCCTGACTGTACAAGAGACCCAGTACTTC
TRBV9	TRBJ2-1	TRBD2	once	CASSAHRTSGDNEQFF	TGTGCCAGCAGCGCGCACCGGACTAGCGGGGACAATGAGCAGTTCTTC
TRBV5-1	TRBJ2-5	.	.	CASSLTGLQETQYF	TGCGCCAGCAGCTTGACAGGGCTCCAAGAGACCCAGTACTTC
TRBV6-5	TRBJ1-2	TRBD1	.	CASSYSGTGGSGYTF	TGTGCCAGCAGTTACTCCGGGACAGGGGGCTCTGGCTACACCTTC
TRBV3-1/TRBV3-2	TRBJ2-1	TRBD2	.	CASSPRMAGGKDEQFF	TGTGCCAGCAGCCCCCGGATGGCGGGGGGGAAGGATGAGCAGTTCTTC
TRBV5-1	TRBJ2-7	.	.	CASSFDRGHHEQYF	TGCGCCAGCAGCTTCGATCGAGGGCACCACGAGCAGTACTTC
TRBV5-5	TRBJ1-1	.	.	CASSLQGNTEAFF	TGTGCCAGCAGCCTTCAGGGGAACACTGAAGCTTTCTTT
TRBV7-6	TRBJ1-3	.	.	CASSLTSGAGEGRRSGNTIYF	TGTGCCAGCAGCTTAACTTCCGGAGCAGGGGAAGGGCGACGCTCTGGAAACACCATATATTTT
TRBV24-1	TRBJ2-3	TRBD2	.	CAILDLGGAGDTQYF	TGTGCCATCCTCGACCTCGGGGGGGCGGGGGATACGCAGTATTTT
TRBV19	TRBJ2-3	.	.	CASRRSGPNTQYF	TGTGCCAGTAGAAGAAGCGGTCCCAATACGCAGTATTTT
TRBV28	TRBJ2-1	TRBD1	.	CASSPFWDSTYNEQFF	TGTGCCAGCAGCCCGTTTTGGGACAGCACTTACAATGAGCAGTTCTTC
TRBV10-3	TRBJ2-6	.	.	CAISGTVSGANVLTF	TGTGCCATCAGTGGGACAGTCTCTGGGGCCAACGTCCTGACTTTC
TRBV9	TRBJ2-3	.	.	CASSARTVTDTQYF	TGTGCCAGCAGCGCAAGGACAGTCACAGATACGCAGTATTTT
TRBV10-3	TRBJ2-7	.	few	CATRTLSGYEQYF	TGTGCCACTAGGACCCTATCGGGGTACGAGCAGTACTTC
TRBV6-5	TRBJ1-3	.	.	CASAPRRSSGNTIYF	TGTGCCAGCGCCCCGAGGCGGAGCTCTGGAAACACCATATATTTT
TRBV18	TRBJ2-7	.	.	CASSPVGYEQYF	TGTGCCAGCTCACCAGTCGGTTACGAGCAGTACTTC
TRBV5-4	TRBJ1-2	TRBD1	.	CASSLDGGQGYYGYTF	TGTGCCAGCAGCTTGGATGGGGGACAGGGCTACTATGGCTACACCTTC
TRBV10-3	TRBJ2-1	.	.	CAIRGGGGGNNEQFF	TGTGCCATCAGAGGCGGGGGCGGCGGTAACAATGAGCAGTTCTTC
TRBV12-3/TRBV12-4	TRBJ1-2	TRBD1	.	CASRLQGPRGYTF	TGTGCCAGCAGATTACAGGGGCCGCGTGGCTACACCTTC
TRBV28	TRBJ2-3	.	once	CASSGDRYTDTQYF	TGTGCCAGCAGTGGCGACAGATACACAGATACGCAGTATTTT
TRBV28	TRBJ1-4	.	.	CASSSGIRIEKLFF	TGTGCCAGCAGTTCCGGGATTCGCATCGAAAAACTGTTTTTT
TRBV21-1	TRBJ2-7	.	.	CASSKDETPLLCYEQYF	TGTGCCAGCAGCAAAGATGAGACACCTCTCCTCTGTTACGAGCAGTACTTC
TRBV7-9	TRBJ1-3	.	.	CASSQSRAGNTIYF	TGTGCCAGCAGCCAAAGCAGGGCTGGAAACACCATATATTTT
TRBV7-2	TRBJ1-2	TRBD1	.	CASSLNRGTNYGYTF	TGTGCCAGCAGCTTGAACAGGGGGACTAACTATGGCTACACCTTC
TRBV19	TRBJ1-4	TRBD1	.	CATSGRGQGNEKLFF	TGTGCCACCTCCGGGCGGGGACAGGGGAATGAAAAACTGTTTTTT
TRBV24-1	TRBJ2-3	.	.	CATSDSTQGYTDTQYF	TGTGCCACCAGTGATTCAACCCAGGGGTACACAGATACGCAGTATTTT
TRBV4-1	TRBJ1-1	.	.	CASSRRAGGFQTHF	TGCGCCAGCAGCCGTCGGGCCGGAGGGTTCCAGACCCACTTT
TRBV5-6	TRBJ1-2	.	.	CASSLADWQPPSSGYGYTF	TGTGCCAGCAGCTTGGCCGATTGGCAACCGCCATCAAGCGGCTATGGCTACACCTTC
TRBV12-5	TRBJ1-5	TRBD1	once	CASGLVGQGSFSNQPQHF	TGTGCTAGTGGTTTGGTAGGACAGGGATCTTTTAGCAATCAGCCCCAGCATTTT
TRBV5-6	TRBJ1-1	.	.	CASSHAAETEAFF	TGTGCCAGCAGCCATGCGGCAGAGACTGAAGCTTTCTTT
TRBV19	TRBJ1-1	TRBD1	.	CASSKVTGGSTEAFF	TGTGCCAGTAGTAAGGTGACAGGGGGTAGCACTGAAGCTTTCTTT
TRBV29-1	TRBJ1-2	.	.	CSVVVANYGYTF	TGCAGCGTTGTGGTGGCCAACTATGGCTACACCTTC
TRBV24-1	TRBJ2-1	.	.	CATSDSGRTYNEQFF	TGTGCCACCAGTGATTCAGGTCGGACCTACAATGAGCAGTTCTTC
TRBV10-3	TRBJ2-5	.	.	CAISGAGVPETQYF	TGTGCCATCAGTGGGGCAGGGGTCCCGGAGACCCAGTACTTC
TRBV7-2	TRBJ2-5	TRBD2	.	CASSRGGEETQYF	TGTGCCAGCAGCCGGGGGGGAGAAGAGACCCAGTACTTC
TRBV5-1	TRBJ2-7	TRBD2	.	CASSSLAGETYEQYF	TGCGCCAGCAGCTCCCTTGCGGGGGAAACGTACGAGCAGTACTTC
TRBV7-2	TRBJ2-1	TRBD1	.	CASSSASGTGKGEQFF	TGTGCCAGCAGCTCGGCATCCGGGACAGGGAAGGGTGAGCAGTTCTTC
TRBV5-1	TRBJ2-7	TRBD1	once	CASSVNQGAAYEQYF	TGCGCCAGCAGCGTTAACCAGGGGGCTGCCTACGAGCAGTACTTC
TRBV4-3	TRBJ2-5	TRBD2	.	CASSQGEGLAGGSGETQYF	TGCGCCAGCAGCCAGGGAGAGGGACTAGCGGGGGGATCGGGTGAGACCCAGTACTTC
TRBV5-1	TRBJ2-3	TRBD2	.	CASSPGLAGGFTDTQYF	TGCGCCAGCAGCCCCGGACTAGCGGGGGGTTTCACAGATACGCAGTATTTT
TRBV5-4	TRBJ2-3	TRBD1	.	CASRPDRGTDTQYF	TGTGCCAGCAGACCCGACAGGGGCACAGATACGCAGTATTTT
TRBV7-2	TRBJ2-3	.	.	CASSSQAGVADTQYF	TGTGCCAGCAGCTCGCAAGCAGGGGTTGCAGATACGCAGTATTTT
TRBV3-1/TRBV3-2	TRBJ1-5	.	.	CASSLQGNQPQHF	TGTGCCAGCAGCCTACAGGGAAATCAGCCCCAGCATTTT
TRBV5-1	TRBJ1-4	TRBD1	.	CASSVGGLVEKLFF	TGCGCCAGCAGCGTAGGGGGCTTAGTGGAAAAACTGTTTTTT
TRBV6-5	TRBJ1-2	TRBD1	few	CASMRGQGDYGYTF	TGTGCCAGCATGCGGGGACAGGGAGACTATGGCTACACCTTC
TRBV6-4	TRBJ1-6	.	.	CASTNIRDNSPLHF	TGTGCCAGCACTAATATCAGGGATAATTCACCCCTCCACTTT
TRBV30	TRBJ2-7	TRBD2	.	CAWSVTGTSGATKRYF	TGTGCCTGGAGCGTTACCGGGACTAGCGGGGCGACTAAACGGTACTTC
TRBV6-4	TRBJ1-1	TRBD1	.	CASKGQGNTEAFF	TGTGCCAGCAAGGGACAGGGGAACACTGAAGCTTTCTTT
TRBV4-3	TRBJ1-4	TRBD1	.	CASSQDLGGQGNEKLFF	TGCGCCAGCAGCCAAGATCTGGGGGGACAGGGCAATGAAAAACTGTTTTTT
TRBV28	TRBJ2-7	.	few	CASSFHPHGASSYEQYF	TGTGCCAGCAGTTTTCACCCCCATGGGGCGAGCTCCTACGAGCAGTACTTC
TRBV2	TRBJ2-7	TRBD1	.	CASSDQGADYEQYF	TGTGCCAGCAGTGATCAGGGGGCCGATTACGAGCAGTACTTC
TRBV6-5	TRBJ2-5	.	.	CASSYGQNAETQYF	TGTGCCAGCAGTTACGGACAGAATGCAGAGACCCAGTACTTC